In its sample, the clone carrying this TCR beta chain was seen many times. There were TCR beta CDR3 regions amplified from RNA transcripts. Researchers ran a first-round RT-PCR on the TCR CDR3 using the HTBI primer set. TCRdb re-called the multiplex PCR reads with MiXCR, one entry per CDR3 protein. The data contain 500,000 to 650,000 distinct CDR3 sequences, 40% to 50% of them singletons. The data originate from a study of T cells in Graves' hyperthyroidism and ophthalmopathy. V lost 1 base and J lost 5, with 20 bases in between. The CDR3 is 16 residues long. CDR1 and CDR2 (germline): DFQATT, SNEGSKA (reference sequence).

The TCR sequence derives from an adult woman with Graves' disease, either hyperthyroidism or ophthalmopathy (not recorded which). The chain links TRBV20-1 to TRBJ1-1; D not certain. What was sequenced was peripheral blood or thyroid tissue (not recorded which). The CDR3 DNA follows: TGCAGTGCTAGAGCACATTTATCTGGTCGCAAGACTGAAGCTTTCTTT. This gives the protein CSARAHLSGRKTEAFF.